These T cell receptor beta chains were read from a single sample in a study of blood T cell repertoires in COVID-19. Profiling relied on immunoSEQ multiplex PCR, and the TCRdb table lists in-frame clones only, not all of them. The repertoire holds approximately 140,000 clones, with approximately 88% as singletons. The sequenced material came from peripheral blood. All receptors come from a woman older than 75 with acute or convalescent COVID-19. Both conserved end residues are part of each CDR3. D genes are given only for firm matches. Some rows mark clone size as missing; the rest say once, few, many or name a class of expanded clone.

cdr3_nt: TGTGCCAGCAGCGCCCGGGTAGCGGGGGGTATAGCCAAAAACATTCAGTACTTC
cdr3_aa: CASSARVAGGIAKNIQYF
j_call: TRBJ2-4
clone_size: .
d_call: TRBD2
v_call: TRBV2

cdr3_nt: TGTGCCGGCCAGGACAGCCACTATGGCTACACCTTC
cdr3_aa: CAGQDSHYGYTF
j_call: TRBJ1-2
clone_size: .
d_call: .
v_call: TRBV28

cdr3_nt: TGTGCCAGCAGCGGTCAGGGGGCGGGCAATCAGCCCCAGCATTTT
cdr3_aa: CASSGQGAGNQPQHF
j_call: TRBJ1-5
clone_size: .
d_call: TRBD1
v_call: TRBV5-6

cdr3_nt: TGTGCCAGCAGTGAGGACCCGGACAGGAGGGGTTCCCCTGAAGCTTTCTTT
cdr3_aa: CASSEDPDRRGSPEAFF
j_call: TRBJ1-1
clone_size: .
d_call: TRBD1
v_call: TRBV2

cdr3_nt: TGCAGTGCTAGTAAGGGACAGGGGGTTATTGGCTACACCTTC
cdr3_aa: CSASKGQGVIGYTF
j_call: TRBJ1-2
clone_size: .
d_call: TRBD1
v_call: TRBV20-1

cdr3_nt: TGTGCCAGCAGCGTCGGACAGGGGGTAGCTGGAAACACCATATATTTT
cdr3_aa: CASSVGQGVAGNTIYF
j_call: TRBJ1-3
clone_size: .
d_call: TRBD1
v_call: TRBV9

cdr3_nt: TGTGCCAGCAGCCCATACAGGACTAGCGAGCAGTACTTC
cdr3_aa: CASSPYRTSEQYF
j_call: TRBJ2-7
clone_size: .
d_call: TRBD2
v_call: TRBV7-2

cdr3_nt: TGTGCCAGCAGCCAAAACAGGGATTACTCACCCCTCCACTTT
cdr3_aa: CASSQNRDYSPLHF
j_call: TRBJ1-6
clone_size: .
d_call: .
v_call: TRBV3-1/TRBV3-2

cdr3_nt: TGTGCCTGGAGTGAACAGGGCACCGGGGAGCTGTTTTTT
cdr3_aa: CAWSEQGTGELFF
j_call: TRBJ2-2
clone_size: .
d_call: .
v_call: TRBV30

cdr3_nt: TGTGCTAGTGGCCGGGACACGAACTACGAGCAGTACTTC
cdr3_aa: CASGRDTNYEQYF
j_call: TRBJ2-7
clone_size: once
d_call: .
v_call: TRBV12-5

cdr3_nt: TGTGCCAGCCGTCCGGGGGGGAGGACTGAAGCTTTCTTT
cdr3_aa: CASRPGGRTEAFF
j_call: TRBJ1-1
clone_size: .
d_call: .
v_call: TRBV14

cdr3_nt: TGTGCCAGCAGTCCAACGGGACAGGGTAATTCACCCCTCCACTTT
cdr3_aa: CASSPTGQGNSPLHF
j_call: TRBJ1-6
clone_size: .
d_call: TRBD1
v_call: TRBV6-6

cdr3_nt: TGTGCCAGCAGTGTTAGGCGGGAGATGCTCTTTTTGGACTACGAGCAGTACTTC
cdr3_aa: CASSVRREMLFLDYEQYF
j_call: TRBJ2-7
clone_size: .
d_call: TRBD2
v_call: TRBV2

cdr3_nt: TGTGCCAGCAGCTTCGGGACGGGGGGACTAGCGGGAGCCGAGCAGTACTTC
cdr3_aa: CASSFGTGGLAGAEQYF
j_call: TRBJ2-7
clone_size: .
d_call: TRBD2
v_call: TRBV7-9

cdr3_nt: TGTGCCAGTAGTATAGTGGCGGGGGCCCCTCCGTTGGGTACGCAGTATTTT
cdr3_aa: CASSIVAGAPPLGTQYF
j_call: TRBJ2-3
clone_size: .
d_call: .
v_call: TRBV19

cdr3_nt: TGTGCAGCAGTAGGGGCTAGCACAGATACGCAGTATTTT
cdr3_aa: CAAVGASTDTQYF
j_call: TRBJ2-3
clone_size: .
d_call: .
v_call: TRBV25-1

cdr3_nt: TGCGCCAGCCGAATACCCCAACTAGCGGGGAACACCGGGGAGCTGTTTTTT
cdr3_aa: CASRIPQLAGNTGELFF
j_call: TRBJ2-2
clone_size: .
d_call: TRBD2
v_call: TRBV5-1

cdr3_nt: TGTGCCAGCAGCCAACAGGGTCAGAACACTGAAGCTTTCTTT
cdr3_aa: CASSQQGQNTEAFF
j_call: TRBJ1-1
clone_size: .
d_call: .
v_call: TRBV3-1/TRBV3-2

cdr3_nt: TGTGCCAGCTCACCGGGCAGGGAATCCTACGAGCAGTACTTC
cdr3_aa: CASSPGRESYEQYF
j_call: TRBJ2-7
clone_size: .
d_call: .
v_call: TRBV18

cdr3_nt: TGTGCCAGCAGCTTAGGGGGACAGGGGACCAATGAGCAGTTCTTC
cdr3_aa: CASSLGGQGTNEQFF
j_call: TRBJ2-1
clone_size: .
d_call: TRBD1
v_call: TRBV11-3

cdr3_nt: TGCGCCAGCAGCTTGGCTCAGGGCGGGAACACTGAAGCTTTCTTT
cdr3_aa: CASSLAQGGNTEAFF
j_call: TRBJ1-1
clone_size: .
d_call: .
v_call: TRBV5-1

cdr3_nt: TGTGCCAGCAGCCAACAATACAGGGCGGACACCATATATTTT
cdr3_aa: CASSQQYRADTIYF
j_call: TRBJ1-3
clone_size: .
d_call: .
v_call: TRBV4-2

cdr3_nt: TGTGCCAGCAGCTCCCTTGGGACTTCCTCCTACGAGCAGTACTTC
cdr3_aa: CASSSLGTSSYEQYF
j_call: TRBJ2-7
clone_size: .
d_call: .
v_call: TRBV5-6

cdr3_nt: TGTGCCAGCAGCCTGGGACAGACAAATGAAAAACTGTTTTTT
cdr3_aa: CASSLGQTNEKLFF
j_call: TRBJ1-4
clone_size: .
d_call: TRBD1
v_call: TRBV6-6

cdr3_nt: TGCGCCAGCAGCTTGGGGCAGGGAGGACAGCCCCAGCATTTT
cdr3_aa: CASSLGQGGQPQHF
j_call: TRBJ1-5
clone_size: .
d_call: .
v_call: TRBV5-1

cdr3_nt: TGTGCCAGCAACACCCAGGGTGGTTATGGCTACACCTTC
cdr3_aa: CASNTQGGYGYTF
j_call: TRBJ1-2
clone_size: .
d_call: .
v_call: TRBV6-5

cdr3_nt: TGTGCCAGCAGCTTAGACGGAGCTAACACCGGGGAGCTGTTTTTT
cdr3_aa: CASSLDGANTGELFF
j_call: TRBJ2-2
clone_size: .
d_call: .
v_call: TRBV11-3

cdr3_nt: TGTGCCAGCAGTCCCAATCGACAAGGGGATGAAAAACTGTTTTTT
cdr3_aa: CASSPNRQGDEKLFF
j_call: TRBJ1-4
clone_size: .
d_call: .
v_call: TRBV27

cdr3_nt: TGTGCCAGCAGCTTTAGCGGCGGACAGGGCAATCAGCCCCAGCATTTT
cdr3_aa: CASSFSGGQGNQPQHF
j_call: TRBJ1-5
clone_size: .
d_call: TRBD1
v_call: TRBV7-2

cdr3_nt: TGTGCCATCAGTGAGTCGACAGTGAGGGGAAACACCATATATTTT
cdr3_aa: CAISESTVRGNTIYF
j_call: TRBJ1-3
clone_size: .
d_call: .
v_call: TRBV10-3

cdr3_nt: TGTGCCAGCTCACCCCGCGGGCAAGTTCAGCCCCAGCATTTT
cdr3_aa: CASSPRGQVQPQHF
j_call: TRBJ1-5
clone_size: .
d_call: .
v_call: TRBV18

cdr3_nt: TGTGCCAGCAGGCAAGCGGGAGGGCGCGATGAGCAGTTCTTC
cdr3_aa: CASRQAGGRDEQFF
j_call: TRBJ2-1
clone_size: .
d_call: TRBD2
v_call: TRBV6-5

cdr3_nt: TGTGCCAGCAGCTTCTGGGGGCGTAAATCGAACACTGAAGCTTTCTTT
cdr3_aa: CASSFWGRKSNTEAFF
j_call: TRBJ1-1
clone_size: few
d_call: .
v_call: TRBV7-8

cdr3_nt: TGTGCCAGCAGTTACGGGACTGGGAAGACCCAGTACTTC
cdr3_aa: CASSYGTGKTQYF
j_call: TRBJ2-5
clone_size: .
d_call: .
v_call: TRBV6-5

cdr3_nt: TGTGCCAGCAGGAGGGGGTCACGCACAGATACGCAGTATTTT
cdr3_aa: CASRRGSRTDTQYF
j_call: TRBJ2-3
clone_size: .
d_call: .
v_call: TRBV7-9

cdr3_nt: TGTGCCAGCAGCCCGGAGCCGGTAGGACAGGGCTTAGGGACAGATACGCAGTATTTT
cdr3_aa: CASSPEPVGQGLGTDTQYF
j_call: TRBJ2-3
clone_size: .
d_call: TRBD1
v_call: TRBV5-4

cdr3_nt: TGTGCCAGCAGTCCAAGACTAGCGGGAGGGCCGAGCACCGGGGAGCTGTTTTTT
cdr3_aa: CASSPRLAGGPSTGELFF
j_call: TRBJ2-2
clone_size: .
d_call: TRBD2
v_call: TRBV6-6

cdr3_nt: TGCGCCAGCAGCCAAGACACTAGGCGTAATGAAAAACTGTTTTTT
cdr3_aa: CASSQDTRRNEKLFF
j_call: TRBJ1-4
clone_size: .
d_call: .
v_call: TRBV4-3

cdr3_nt: TGTGCCAGCAGCTTCCGCCTAGCCAAACCCTACAATGAGCAGTTCTTC
cdr3_aa: CASSFRLAKPYNEQFF
j_call: TRBJ2-1
clone_size: .
d_call: .
v_call: TRBV7-2

cdr3_nt: TGTGCCAGCAGCGAACCGGGACTAGCGGGGGGGCGACATGAGCAGTTCTTC
cdr3_aa: CASSEPGLAGGRHEQFF
j_call: TRBJ2-1
clone_size: .
d_call: TRBD2
v_call: TRBV7-2

cdr3_nt: TGTGCCAGCAGCTTGACGGTTTATGGAAACACCATATATTTT
cdr3_aa: CASSLTVYGNTIYF
j_call: TRBJ1-3
clone_size: .
d_call: .
v_call: TRBV5-6

cdr3_nt: TGTGCCAGCAGCTCCCTCCACGGGCGGGAGGACTCCTACGAGCAGTACTTC
cdr3_aa: CASSSLHGREDSYEQYF
j_call: TRBJ2-7
clone_size: .
d_call: TRBD2
v_call: TRBV7-9

cdr3_nt: TGTGCCAGCAGTGAGCGGGGGGGCGACACAGATACGCAGTATTTT
cdr3_aa: CASSERGGDTDTQYF
j_call: TRBJ2-3
clone_size: .
d_call: TRBD2
v_call: TRBV6-1

cdr3_nt: TGTGCCAGTCAAACAGGGGTGGGTCAGCCCCAGCATTTT
cdr3_aa: CASQTGVGQPQHF
j_call: TRBJ1-5
clone_size: .
d_call: TRBD1
v_call: TRBV2

cdr3_nt: TGCGCCAGCAGAGAGACAGGGGGCTTCCAAGAGACCCAGTACTTC
cdr3_aa: CASRETGGFQETQYF
j_call: TRBJ2-5
clone_size: .
d_call: TRBD1
v_call: TRBV5-1

cdr3_nt: TGTGCCAGCAGTGAACGCTGGACAGGAGTGAACACTGAAGCTTTCTTT
cdr3_aa: CASSERWTGVNTEAFF
j_call: TRBJ1-1
clone_size: .
d_call: TRBD1
v_call: TRBV2

cdr3_nt: TGTGCCAGCCTAGAAACCGGGGAGCTGTTTTTT
cdr3_aa: CASLETGELFF
j_call: TRBJ2-2
clone_size: once
d_call: .
v_call: TRBV7-9

cdr3_nt: TGTGCCAGCAGTTTTTGGGGCATGGTAAACCACGAGCAGTACTTC
cdr3_aa: CASSFWGMVNHEQYF
j_call: TRBJ2-7
clone_size: few
d_call: .
v_call: TRBV27

cdr3_nt: TGCGCCAGCAGCTTGGGGACAGGGGGGAAAGAGACCCAGTACTTC
cdr3_aa: CASSLGTGGKETQYF
j_call: TRBJ2-5
clone_size: .
d_call: TRBD1
v_call: TRBV5-1